The present T cell receptor (beta chain) was sequenced within a study of Ad26.COV2.S vaccination and SARS-CoV-2 variants. As for treatment: roughly 18 received Ad26.COV2.S at low or high dose, single or two shots; 5 received placebo; per-sample allocation not given. Collection of the samples took place on day 63 after the first injection of vaccine or placebo. The assay was immunoSEQ multiplex PCR, and TCRdb's table has in-frame clones only and misses some. The data contain about 460,000 clones, about nine tenths of them seen just once; the ten biggest clones take up about 1.7%. The germline V gene has CDR1 LGHNA and CDR2 YSLEER. This CDR3 region has 15 residues. The ends lost 3 bases at V and 0 bases at J; junction bases unmatched: 5. Concerning this clone: Antigen specificity is unknown.

Study results and caveats: Compared with placebo recipients, vaccine recipients had higher spike-specific TCR breadth.

Material: peripheral blood, obtained in a trial of Ad26.COV2.S vaccine versus placebo. V usage is TRBV4-3 and J usage is TRBJ2-7, with 7 bases fitting TRBD2. This clonotype originated in a person aged 18 to 65 who received the Ad26.COV2.S COVID-19 vaccine or a placebo. CDR3 sequence reads: CASSQAAGDSYEQYF. The CDR3 region has the DNA TGCGCCAGCAGCCAGGCGGCGGGGGACTCCTACGAGCAGTACTTC.